The T cell receptor (beta chain) described here comes from a study of lymphopenia after photon versus proton radiotherapy. Notes on the study in general: Better survival with proton therapy was suggested as possible, not demonstrated. A bigger post-nadir fall in TCR diversity correlated inversely with survival time in deceased patients. Photon-treated patients lost naive T cells and TCR diversity; proton-treated stayed stable.

The CDR3 covers 17 residues. V lost 5 bases and J 4 bases, leaving 23 bases between the germline ends. Germline CDR1 and CDR2: MNHEY and SMNVEV (reference sequence). On this clone itself: The target antigen is unknown.

Here immunoSEQ multiplex PCR was the method, and the copy in TCRdb shows in-frame clones only, minus some. Among 70,000 or so clones listed, roughly 93% were seen once. The chain recombines TRBV27 with TRBJ1-1; possible D gene TRBD1, 5 bases. Here the sequenced sample was peripheral blood, taken from a patient treated with photon-based radiotherapy. This sequence originates from a woman between 70 and 85 years old with pancreatic cancer. The CDR3 nucleotides are TGTGCCAGCAGTCCGTGGGAAGGGGCGGTAGGTATCACTGAAGCTTTCTTT. Translated, it gives CASSPWEGAVGITEAFF.